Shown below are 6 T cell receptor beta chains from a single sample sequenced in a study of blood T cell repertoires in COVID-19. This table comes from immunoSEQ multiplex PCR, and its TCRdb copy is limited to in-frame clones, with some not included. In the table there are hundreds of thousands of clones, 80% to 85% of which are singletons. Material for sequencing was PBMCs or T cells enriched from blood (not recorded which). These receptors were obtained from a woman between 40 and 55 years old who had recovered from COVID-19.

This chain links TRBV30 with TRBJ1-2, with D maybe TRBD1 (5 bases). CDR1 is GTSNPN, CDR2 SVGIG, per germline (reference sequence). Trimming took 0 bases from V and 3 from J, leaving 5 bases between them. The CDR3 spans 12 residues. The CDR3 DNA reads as TGTGCCTGGAGTGTGACAGACTATGGCTACACCTTC. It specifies CAWSVTDYGYTF.

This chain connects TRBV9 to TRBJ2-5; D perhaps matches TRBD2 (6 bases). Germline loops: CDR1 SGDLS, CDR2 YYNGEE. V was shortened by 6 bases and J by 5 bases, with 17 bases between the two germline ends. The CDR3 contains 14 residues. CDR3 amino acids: CASNFRGTYETQYF. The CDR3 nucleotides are TGTGCCAGCAACTTCCGGGGGACCTATGAGACCCAGTACTTC.

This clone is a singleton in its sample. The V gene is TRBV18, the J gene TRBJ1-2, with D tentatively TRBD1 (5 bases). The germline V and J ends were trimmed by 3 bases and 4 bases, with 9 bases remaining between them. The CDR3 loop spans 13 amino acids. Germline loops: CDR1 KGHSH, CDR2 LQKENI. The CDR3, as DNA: TGTGCCAGCTCACCTCGACAGCCCTATGGCTACACCTTC. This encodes CASSPRQPYGYTF.

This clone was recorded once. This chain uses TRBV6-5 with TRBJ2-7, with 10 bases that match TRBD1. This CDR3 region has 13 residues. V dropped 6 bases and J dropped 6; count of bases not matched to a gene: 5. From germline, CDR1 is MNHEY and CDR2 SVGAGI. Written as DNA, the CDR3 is TGTGCCAGCAGAAAAAGGGACAGGGGCGAGCAGTACTTC. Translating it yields CASRKRDRGEQYF.

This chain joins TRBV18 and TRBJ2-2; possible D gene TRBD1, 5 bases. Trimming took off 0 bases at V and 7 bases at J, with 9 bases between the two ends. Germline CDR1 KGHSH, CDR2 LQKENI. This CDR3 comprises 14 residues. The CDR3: CASSPPGRGGELFF. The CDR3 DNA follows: TGTGCCAGCTCACCACCGGGGCGAGGCGGGGAGCTGTTTTTT.

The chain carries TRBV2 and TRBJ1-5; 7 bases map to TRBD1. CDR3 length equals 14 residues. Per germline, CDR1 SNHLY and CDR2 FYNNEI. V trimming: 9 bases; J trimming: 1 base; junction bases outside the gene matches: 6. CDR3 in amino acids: CASRQGGSNQPQHF. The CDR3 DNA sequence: TGTGCCAGTCGACAGGGTGGGAGCAATCAGCCCCAGCATTTT.